These 21 T cell receptor beta chains were all obtained from the same sample, sequenced in a study of tumor and adjacent non-tumor tissue in lung cancer. A modified ARM-PCR protocol with three rounds of nested PCR amplified TCRbeta. Using its own MiXCR run on the multiplex PCR reads, TCRdb lists one record per CDR3 protein. The data contain over 100,000 distinct CDR3 sequences, roughly 77% of them singletons. RNA was extracted from bulk tissue without any cell sorting. Sequenced: lung tumor tissue. These receptors were obtained from a woman aged 60-75 years with non-small cell lung cancer.

In regard to this clonotype: This may stem from a read error, because a much larger clone lies one nucleotide away. As DNA, the CDR3 is TGCAGTGCTAGACCCCTACAGGGAGGGTCCTTCGAGCAGTACTTC. Protein product: CSARPLQGGSFEQYF. The V gene is TRBV20-1, the J gene TRBJ2-7; possible D gene TRBD2, 7 bases. The CDR3 is 15 amino acids. Germline V gene sequence: CDR1 DFQATT, CDR2 SNEGSKA (reference sequence).

In the case of this clonotype: One end of the junction is discordant with germline, which a read error may explain. The chain uses TRBV11-2 and TRBJ2-3, with D uncertain. The CDR3 loop spans 11 amino acids. The germline V gene encodes CDR1 SGHAT and CDR2 FQNNGV. The CDR3 sequence: CASSITYTQHF. CDR3 in DNA: TGTGCCAGCAGCATAACATATACGCAACATTTT. The whole variable domain, remainder taken from reference TRBV11-2 and TRBJ2-3, is EAGVAQSPRYKIIEKRQSVAFWCNPISGHATLYWYQQILGQGPKLLIQFQNNGVVDDSQLPKDRFSAERLKGVDSTLKIQPAKLEDSAVYLCASSITYTQHFGPGTRLTVL.

The chain combines TRBV11-2 with TRBJ1-5; D remains ambiguous. CDR3 size: 13 residues. From germline, CDR1 is SGHAT and CDR2 FQNNGV. Trimming cost V 8 bases and J 7 bases, with 15 bases left between them. CDR3 amino acids: CASSRVRGQPQHF. The CDR3 DNA reads TGTGCCAGCTCCCGGGTCAGAGGACAGCCCCAGCATTTT.

As for this clonotype: A read error is likely, as this CDR3 ends without the conserved phenylalanine or tryptophan. The CDR3 sequence: CSTQPGLAGGYNEQFL. CDR3 DNA sequence: TGCAGTACACAGCCGGGACTAGCGGGAGGATACAATGAGCAGTTCTTA. The rearrangement uses TRBV20-1 and TRBJ2-1; 15 bases align to TRBD2. The CDR3 is 16 amino acids. The V gene's germline CDR1 is DFQATT and CDR2 SNEGSKA (reference sequence). Trimming removed 8 bases from V and 4 bases from J; junction bases left unmatched: 9.

By proportion, this clonotype is medium-sized. The chain joins TRBV28 to TRBJ2-6; D might be TRBD1 (6 bases). V was clipped by 0 bases and J by 0 bases, with 15 bases between them. The CDR3 has 19 amino acids. Germline CDR1 MDHEN, CDR2 SYDVKM. The chain's CDR3 is CASSLWEQGSYSGANVLTF. The CDR3 nucleotides read TGTGCCAGCAGTTTATGGGAACAGGGCTCCTACTCTGGGGCCAACGTCCTGACTTTC.

As regards this clonotype: This may stem from a read error, because a much larger clone lies one nucleotide away. V is TRBV20-1 and J is TRBJ1-1, with D perhaps matching TRBD1 (5 bases). The germline V gene has CDR1 DFQATT and CDR2 SNEGSKA (reference sequence). The CDR3 has 11 residues. The CDR3 nucleotides are TGCAGTGCCTGGACGGGGACTGAAGGTTTCTTT. Translating gives CSAWTGTEGFF.

As for this clonotype: A read error may be the cause here, since a much bigger clone is one base away. The CDR3 end shows no conserved phenylalanine or tryptophan, and so a read error is likely. This chain connects TRBV12-3 or TRBV12-4 to TRBJ1-1; D gene unclear. Trimming shortened V by 5 bases and J by 8 bases, and 12 bases separated the two germline ends. The length of the CDR3 is 12 residues. In DNA form, the CDR3 reads TGTGCCAGCAGTGCGACGGAGCCCGAAGCTTTCATT. It encodes CASSATEPEAFI.

Note on this clonotype: At one end the junction does not follow the germline gene, possibly because of a read error. V is TRBV6-2 or TRBV6-3 and J is TRBJ1-2; 10 bases are a match to TRBD1. Germline CDR1 is MNHEY and CDR2 is SVGEGT. CDR3 length: 14 amino acids. Here the CDR3 reads CASRRTGQGYGYNF. The CDR3 nucleotides are TGTGCCAGCAGGCGCACGGGACAGGGGTATGGCTACAACTTC.

The J gene is TRBJ1-1, the V gene TRBV11-3; no definite D call. Germline V lookup: CDR1 SGHNT, CDR2 YENEEA. This CDR3 comprises 15 residues. Trimming pared 0 bases from V and 9 bases from J, leaving 17 bases between. DNA of the CDR3: TGTGCCAGCAGCTTAGATTCGGGGAGAGACCCTAAAGCTTTCTTT. As protein: CASSLDSGRDPKAFF.

The chain carries TRBV2 and TRBJ1-2; tentative D call: TRBD1 (5 bases). Germline CDR1 is SNHLY and CDR2 is FYNNEI. This CDR3 has 13 residues. The V gene lost 7 bases and the J gene lost 0 bases, with 9 bases spanning the gap. The chain's CDR3 is CASIRAANYGYTF. The CDR3 bases are TGTGCCAGCATCAGGGCAGCTAACTATGGCTACACCTTC.

To note about this clonotype: The junction differs from germline at one of its ends, possibly a read error. This chain links TRBV5-6 with TRBJ1-3, with 7 bases matching TRBD1. The CDR3 is 18 residues long. The germline V gene has CDR1 SGHDT and CDR2 YYEEEE. CDR3 loop: CVSSLGLSTGHSGNTIYF. The CDR3 DNA sequence: TGTGTCAGCAGTTTGGGGCTATCGACAGGGCACTCTGGAAACACCATATATTTT.

In the case of this clonotype: Its ends do not fully match the called genes, so a read error is possible. V and J are TRBV5-5 and TRBJ1-5; possibly TRBD1 for D (5 bases). Germline CDR1 SGHKS, CDR2 YYEKEE (reference sequence). CDR3 size: 16 residues. The CDR3 nucleotides read TGTGTCAGCAGCAGAGACAGCGGCCGACATGGTCAGCCCCAGCATTTT. Protein sequence: CVSSRDSGRHGQPQHF. Supplemented by reference TRBV5-5 and TRBJ1-5, the full variable domain reads DAGVTQSPTHLIKTRGQQVTLRCSPISGHKSVSWYQQVLGQGPQFIFQYYEKEERGRGNFPDRFSARQFPNYSSELNVNALLLGDSALYLCVSSRDSGRHGQPQHFGDGTRLSIL.

Regarding this clonotype: Being one base from a much bigger clone, this may be a read error. This CDR3 fails to terminate in the conserved phenylalanine or tryptophan, so it likely reflects a read error. The chain has TRBV4-1 and TRBJ1-2; unclear D gene. This CDR3 has 15 residues. V lost 4 bases to trimming and J lost 2 bases, with 14 bases between them. Germline CDR1 is MGHRA and CDR2 is YSYEKL. In DNA, the CDR3 is TGCGCCAGCAGCCCACAAAGGCACTTGAACTATGGCTACACCATC. It is translated as CASSPQRHLNYGYTI.

Details on this clonotype: One base away lies a much larger clone, so this may be a sequencing read error. This chain joins TRBV10-3 and TRBJ2-1, with 10 bases matching TRBD2. V lost 7 bases to trimming and J lost 0 bases; unmatched junction nucleotides: 9. This CDR3 contains 17 residues. CDR1 ENHRY and CDR2 SYGVKD come from the germline V gene. CDR3 residues: CAIKGSGRDSSYNEQFF. Here the CDR3 DNA reads TGTGCCATCAAGGGAAGCGGGAGGGACAGCTCCTACAATGAGCAGTTCTTC.

Remarks on this clonotype: This may be a read error: a much more frequent sequence differs by one nucleotide. The conserved phenylalanine or tryptophan normally closing the CDR3 is absent here, so this likely arose from a read error. The genes are TRBV5-4 and TRBJ1-1; 7 positions match TRBD1. The germline V gene encodes CDR1 SGHNT and CDR2 YYREEE (reference sequence). The trim removed 0 bases at V and 4 bases at J, leaving 9 bases unmatched. The CDR3 is 16 residues long. DNA for the CDR3: TGTGCCAGCAGCTTGGCACAGGGGCGTGTGGGCACTGAAGCTTTCTCT. Protein product: CASSLAQGRVGTEAFS.

This clonotype was detected a few times. The chain recombines TRBV12-3 or TRBV12-4 with TRBJ1-2; TRBD1 might be the D (6 bases). This CDR3 has 17 residues. V lost 4 bases, J lost 1 base, and 19 bases lay in between. CDR3 nucleotide sequence: TGTGCCAGCAGTTCCAGGGGCGGTGGAGGTTTTAACTATGGCTACACCTTC. Translating gives CASSSRGGGGFNYGYTF.

V and J are TRBV29-1 and TRBJ2-6; D ambiguous. Deletions cut 8 bases from V and 1 base from J, with 9 bases between. The CDR3 runs 13 residues. The germline gives CDR1 SQVTM, CDR2 ANQGSEA. This CDR3 reads CSLVRSGANVLTF. The CDR3 DNA sequence: TGCAGCCTGGTGAGATCTGGGGCCAACGTCCTGACTTTC.

To note about this clonotype: Mismatch with germline at one junction end may stem from a read error. The chain has TRBV11-2 and TRBJ1-5; 7 bases are shared with TRBD1. The CDR3 spans 13 residues. The germline CDR1 and CDR2 sequences are SGHAT and FQNNGV. CDR3 protein: CVNSRYRGQPQHF. The CDR3, as DNA: TGTGTCAACTCCCGGTACAGGGGCCAGCCACAGCATTTT.

This clonotype was picked up many times. This chain uses TRBV12-5 with TRBJ2-4; D gene ambiguous. Germline-derived CDR1 and CDR2 are LGHNT and FRNRAP. Trimming left V 1 base short and J 4 bases short, with 5 bases between. The CDR3 is made up of 13 amino acids. The CDR3 reads CASGLGSKNIQYF. Here the CDR3 DNA reads TGTGCTAGTGGTTTGGGGTCAAAAAACATTCAGTACTTC. The whole variable domain, filled in from reference TRBV12-5 and TRBJ2-4, reads DARVTQTPRHKVTEMGQEVTMRCQPILGHNTVFWYRQTMMQGLELLAYFRNRAPLDDSGMPKDRFSAEMPDATLATLKIQPSEPRDSAVYFCASGLGSKNIQYFGAGTRLSVL.

Details on this clonotype: The junction shows a germline mismatch at one end, possibly a read error. The rearrangement uses TRBV6-6 and TRBJ1-2; 7 nucleotides match TRBD1. From germline, CDR1 is MNHNY and CDR2 SVGAGI (reference sequence). The CDR3 sequence is 14 residues long. In DNA form, the CDR3 reads TGTGCCTGCAGTGCGCTGACAGGGAACTATAGATACACCTTC. It translates to CACSALTGNYRYTF.

This sequence joins TRBV11-1 and TRBJ2-1; TRBD1 is a possible D gene (5 bases). CDR1 and CDR2 from the germline V gene are SGHAT and FQDESV (reference sequence). Trimming removed 8 bases from V and 5 bases from J, with 22 bases in between. The CDR3 is 16 residues long. The CDR3 region is CASCSPAGNLDNEQFF. The DNA for the CDR3 is TGTGCCAGCTGCTCTCCTGCAGGGAACTTAGACAATGAGCAGTTCTTC.